What follows are 17 T cell receptor beta chains derived from one specimen sequenced in a study of T cell repertoires in cytomegalovirus infection. TCRdb redid the calling of the reads with MiXCR, one entry per CDR3 protein. This repertoire shows around 450,000 distinct CDR3 sequences, around 11% found once; its top ten account for approximately 10%. The sequencing sample was made of PBMCs. The source is a human donor in good health (CMV status not recorded). Some clones in this sample may be carry-over from other donors' samples.

This clonotype was counted many times. V and J are TRBV7-3 and TRBJ1-6; 12 bases agree with TRBD1. With V trimmed by 2 bases and J by 9 bases, 2 bases remained unmatched. This CDR3 is 15 amino acids long. The germline gives CDR1 SGHTA, CDR2 FQGTGA. The CDR3 DNA follows: TGTGCCAGCAGCTTAGGGACAGGGGGCAGTTCACCCCTCCACTTT. Residues: CASSLGTGGSSPLHF.

This clonotype showed up many times. This sequence joins TRBV7-8 and TRBJ2-1; a possible D gene is TRBD2 (5 bases). V was shortened by 3 bases and J by 5 bases, with 17 bases between the two germline ends. Germline CDR1 and CDR2: SGHVS and FQNEAQ. The CDR3 has 16 amino acids. CDR3 protein: CASSFLFSRRNNEQFF. For the CDR3, the DNA is TGTGCCAGCAGCTTTCTTTTTTCTCGGAGGAACAATGAGCAGTTCTTC.

In this sample, this clonotype turned up many times. The chain couples TRBV6-5 to TRBJ2-7; TRBD2 is a possible D gene (5 bases). The length of the CDR3 is 14 residues. V shed 2 bases and J shed 1 base, with 9 bases lying between them. Germline CDR1 reads MNHEY; CDR2 reads SVGAGI. CDR3 amino acids: CASSYEGSSYEQYF. CDR3 DNA sequence: TGTGCCAGCAGTTACGAAGGGAGTTCCTACGAGCAGTACTTC.

This clonotype was picked up many times. The chain has TRBV11-2 and TRBJ1-1; D might be TRBD1 (6 bases). Germline V gene data show CDR1 as SGHAT and CDR2 as FQNNGV. This CDR3 contains 19 residues. V shed 4 bases and J shed 5 bases, with 29 bases lying between them. This CDR3 reads CASSSLLWPGGRVETEAFF. The CDR3 coding sequence is TGTGCCAGCAGCTCGCTATTATGGCCCGGGGGCAGGGTAGAAACTGAAGCTTTCTTT.

This clonotype appeared many times. The chain links TRBV6-1 to TRBJ2-3; TRBD2 matches at 13 bases. The CDR3 runs to 21 residues. In germline, CDR1 is MNHNS, CDR2 SASEGT. The trim removed 6 bases at V and 2 bases at J, leaving 20 bases unmatched. CDR3 nucleotides: TGTGCCAGCAGCAAACCAAGGACTAGCGGGAGAATCGAGAGAGTCACAGATACGCAGTATTTT. It specifies CASSKPRTSGRIERVTDTQYF.

This clonotype has at least ten counts. The chain has TRBV7-2 and TRBJ2-1; 7 bases fit TRBD2. CDR1 and CDR2 from the germline V gene are SGHTA and FQGNSA. V lost 1 base to trimming and J lost 5 bases; unmatched junction nucleotides: 5. There are 15 residues in the CDR3. For the CDR3, the DNA is TGTGCCAGCAGCTTAGAACGAGCGGGGAACAATGAGCAGTTCTTC. It specifies CASSLERAGNNEQFF.

This clonotype was picked up many times. This chain links TRBV11-2 with TRBJ2-1, with D unresolved. The germline V gene encodes CDR1 SGHAT and CDR2 FQNNGV. Trimming removed 5 bases at V and 0 bases at J, with 14 bases between. This CDR3 is 16 amino acids long. The DNA of the CDR3 is TGTGCCAGCAGCCCGTACCGTGGACGCTCCTACAATGAGCAGTTCTTC. It is translated as CASSPYRGRSYNEQFF.

The sample holds many counts of this clonotype. The J gene is TRBJ1-6, the V gene TRBV28; no clear D. The CDR3 totals 17 residues. V was pared by 7 bases and J by 1 base, with 17 bases between. Per the germline V gene, CDR1 is MDHEN and CDR2 is SYDVKM. CDR3 in amino acids: CASKRKAARSYNSPLHF. In nucleotides, the CDR3 is TGTGCCAGCAAGAGAAAGGCAGCACGGTCCTATAATTCACCCCTCCACTTT.

In its sample, this clonotype was seen many times. The chain has TRBV2 and TRBJ1-5; tentatively, D is TRBD1 (6 bases). Trimming took off 9 bases at V and 6 bases at J, with 21 bases between the two ends. Germline CDR1 is SNHLY and CDR2 is FYNNEI. The CDR3 spans 15 residues. The CDR3 nucleotides are TGTGCCAGACCCTGCGGGGGCGGAGGGATTCAGCCCCAGCATTTT. Amino acids: CARPCGGGGIQPQHF.

This clonotype has more than one count but fewer than ten. This chain links TRBV12-3 or TRBV12-4 with TRBJ1-3; maybe TRBD1 (6 bases). This CDR3 is built from 16 residues. With 6 bases removed from V and 4 bases from J, the gap between germline ends came to 19 bases. The CDR3 reads CASRTRGEGEGNTIYF. DNA for the CDR3: TGTGCCAGCAGAACTCGAGGAGAGGGGGAAGGAAACACCATATATTTT.

This clonotype was detected a few times. V and J are TRBV20-1 and TRBJ2-1; possible D gene TRBD2, 6 bases. Germline CDR1 and CDR2: DFQATT and SNEGSKA (reference sequence). V lost 8 bases and J 9 bases, leaving 20 bases between the germline ends. CDR3 length equals 13 residues. The CDR3 DNA sequence: TGCAGTCCGCGGGACTCTAGTTTGGGTGAGCAGTTCTTC. This encodes CSPRDSSLGEQFF.

This clonotype turned up a few times. The chain has TRBV20-1 and TRBJ2-1, with 9 bases lining up with TRBD2. Per germline, CDR1 DFQATT and CDR2 SNEGSKA (reference sequence). With 5 bases clipped from V and 3 bases from J, the junction kept 8 bases outside the gene matches. The CDR3 runs 15 residues. CDR3 nucleotide sequence: TGCAGTGCTTCAGGCGGGGGGGCGGACTACAATGAGCAGTTCTTC. The encoded protein is CSASGGGADYNEQFF.

The V gene is TRBV7-9, the J gene TRBJ2-1; 7 positions match TRBD2. From germline, CDR1 is SEHNR and CDR2 FQNEAQ (reference sequence). There are 15 residues in the CDR3. After removal of 4 bases from V and 9 bases from J, the junction contained 12 bases not matched to a gene. The CDR3 nucleotides read TGTGCCAGCAGCTCCGGGCTAGCGGCTAACCTTGAGCAGTTCTTC. Translating gives CASSSGLAANLEQFF.

The chain couples TRBV11-2 to TRBJ1-6, with 7 bases that match TRBD1. The CDR3 runs to 15 residues. Germline assignment: CDR1 SGHAT and CDR2 FQNNGV. Unmatched junction bases numbered 6, after V lost 2 bases and J lost 8 bases. The CDR3 DNA is TGTGCCAGCAGCTTAACGGGGACAGCGGATTCACCCCTCCACTTT. It encodes CASSLTGTADSPLHF.

This clonotype was counted ten times or more. The CDR3 is CSVAIGQLNQPQHF. As DNA, the CDR3 is TGCAGCGTTGCCATAGGACAGTTGAATCAGCCCCAGCATTTT. The chain employs TRBV29-1 and TRBJ1-5, with TRBD1 as a possible D gene (6 bases). Germline CDR1 is SQVTM and CDR2 is ANQGSEA. V lost 4 bases and J 4 bases, leaving 14 bases between the germline ends. CDR3 size: 14 residues.

This chain joins TRBV2 and TRBJ1-5, with a weak D call TRBD1 (5 bases). The germline V gene encodes CDR1 SNHLY and CDR2 FYNNEI. Trimming shortened V by 7 bases and J by 1 base, and 14 bases separated the two germline ends. The CDR3 has 15 amino acids. CDR3 in DNA: TGTGCCAGCAACCCCGGGGCTGCCAGCAATCAGCCCCAGCATTTT. Translating gives CASNPGAASNQPQHF.

This clonotype was found many times. The gene calls are TRBV5-6 and TRBJ1-1, with TRBD1 matching 7 bases. Per germline, CDR1 SGHDT and CDR2 YYEEEE. The CDR3 loop spans 16 amino acids. V lost 2 bases to trimming and J lost 4 bases; unmatched junction nucleotides: 11. In DNA, the CDR3 is TGTGCCAGCAGCTTCTTGGAGGGGGCGCGGGGCACTGAAGCTTTCTTT. Its protein is CASSFLEGARGTEAFF. The entire variable domain, with the rest obtained from reference TRBV5-6 and TRBJ1-1, is as follows: DAGVTQSPTHLIKTRGQQVTLRCSPKSGHDTVSWYQQALGQGPQFIFQYYEEEERQRGNFPDRFSGHQFPNYSSELNVNALLLGDSALYLCASSFLEGARGTEAFFGQGTRLTVV.